The 21 T cell receptor beta chains given below trace back to one sample, sequenced in a study of Ad26.COV2.S vaccination and SARS-CoV-2 variants. Profiling relied on immunoSEQ multiplex PCR, and the TCRdb table lists in-frame clones only, not all of them. The sample lists roughly 680,000 clones; 89% were seen once. Treatment in this sample: around 19 received Ad26.COV2.S at low or high dose, single or two shots; roughly 5 received placebo; per-sample allocation not given. Sampling took place 63 days after the first vaccine or placebo injection. Here the sequenced sample was peripheral blood, taken in a trial of Ad26.COV2.S vaccine versus placebo. The source of these receptors is a person aged 18-60 years who received the Ad26.COV2.S COVID-19 vaccine or a placebo.

The chain recombines TRBV5-6 with TRBJ2-2; D ambiguous. Trimming removed 6 bases from V and 2 bases from J, with 11 bases in between. Germline values: CDR1 SGHDT, CDR2 YYEEEE. The CDR3 contains 14 residues. DNA for the CDR3: TGTGCCAGCACCTCTTGGACCAACACCGGGGAGCTGTTTTTT. This gives the protein CASTSWTNTGELFF.

The chain joins TRBV25-1 to TRBJ1-2; 7 nucleotides line up with TRBD1. This CDR3 has 16 residues. CDR1 MGHDK and CDR2 SYGVNS come from the germline V gene. V trimming: 3 bases; J trimming: 6 bases; junction bases outside the gene matches: 13. The CDR3 sequence is CASSEPSSGTANGYTF. CDR3 DNA sequence: TGTGCCAGCAGTGAGCCCTCCTCCGGGACAGCGAATGGCTACACCTTC.

Worth noting for this clone: In the same sample, other DNA sequences code for this CDR3. The V and J genes are TRBV6-2 or TRBV6-3 and TRBJ2-7, with D perhaps TRBD1 (5 bases). The CDR3 totals 12 residues. Trimming removed 5 bases at V and 3 bases at J, with 8 bases between. Germline loops: CDR1 MNHEY, CDR2 SVGEGT. CDR3 DNA sequence: TGTGCCAGCAGTCCCCAGGGCTACGAGCAGTACTTC. Protein sequence: CASSPQGYEQYF.

The chain employs TRBV5-1 and TRBJ2-1; 9 bases line up with TRBD2. The CDR3 is 16 amino acids. Unmatched junction bases numbered 5, after V lost 2 bases and J lost 2 bases. The germline V gene has CDR1 SGHRS and CDR2 YFSETQ. For the CDR3, the DNA is TGCGCCAGCAGCTTCTTAGCGGGGGCTACCTACAATGAGCAGTTCTTC. Protein sequence: CASSFLAGATYNEQFF.

This clone was counted once. V is TRBV3-1 (or the pseudogene TRBV3-2) and J is TRBJ1-2, with 7 bases aligning to TRBD1. With V trimmed by 2 bases and J by 2 bases, 5 bases remained unmatched. This CDR3 has 15 residues. Germline V lookup: CDR1 LGHDT, CDR2 YNNKEL (reference sequence). The CDR3 reads CASSQRGRGNYGYTF. In nucleotides, the CDR3 is TGTGCCAGCAGCCAACGCGGCAGGGGGAACTATGGCTACACCTTC.

The chain combines TRBV5-1 with TRBJ1-3, with TRBD1 matching 9 bases. With V trimmed by 4 bases and J by 6 bases, 2 bases remained unmatched. Germline CDR1 SGHRS, CDR2 YFSETQ. The length of the CDR3 is 13 residues. CDR3 in amino acids: CASSDRGSNTIYF. For the CDR3, the DNA is TGCGCCAGCAGCGACAGGGGGTCAAACACCATATATTTT.

The chain recombines TRBV2 with TRBJ1-2; D is uncertain. V was pared by 7 bases and J by 7 bases, with 13 bases between. The CDR3 consists of 12 residues. Per the germline V gene, CDR1 is SNHLY and CDR2 is FYNNEI. The CDR3 spells CASTRIQVGYTF. The CDR3 DNA follows: TGTGCCAGCACCCGAATTCAGGTTGGCTACACCTTC.

This clone was observed at least ten times. The chain uses TRBV6-2 or TRBV6-3 and TRBJ2-3, with D hard to call. This CDR3 is built from 14 residues. Germline V gives CDR1 MNHEY, CDR2 SVGEGT. V was clipped by 1 base and J by 1 base, with 6 bases between them. CDR3 loop: CASSYFIRTDTQYF. The CDR3 coding sequence is TGTGCCAGCAGTTACTTCATCCGCACAGATACGCAGTATTTT.

The chain couples TRBV12-5 to TRBJ2-3; tentative D call: TRBD1 (6 bases). Trimming shortened V by 5 bases and J by 4 bases, and 25 bases separated the two germline ends. CDR3 length: 18 residues. Germline V gene sequence: CDR1 LGHNT, CDR2 FRNRAP. The CDR3 sequence: CASGLLRDTTGTPDTQYF. CDR3 DNA: TGTGCTAGTGGTCTACTCCGGGACACCACTGGAACTCCAGATACGCAGTATTTT.

This clone was detected ten times or more. CDR3 coding DNA: TGTGCCAGCAGCTTATCGGGGACCACCGGGGAGCTGTTTTTT. It encodes CASSLSGTTGELFF. The gene calls are TRBV7-3 and TRBJ2-2, with D tentatively TRBD1 or TRBD2 (5 bases each). The CDR3 totals 14 residues. V dropped 2 bases and J dropped 4 bases, with 8 bases sitting between them. Germline CDR1 is SGHTA and CDR2 is FQGTGA.

The genes are TRBV5-1 and TRBJ1-1; D might be TRBD1 (6 bases). Germline-derived CDR1 and CDR2 are SGHRS and YFSETQ. The V end lost 4 bases, the J end lost 4 bases, and 11 bases lay between the germline ends. The CDR3 has 13 residues. CDR3 sequence: CASSEDSATEAFF. The CDR3, as DNA: TGCGCCAGCAGCGAGGACAGCGCCACTGAAGCTTTCTTT. Supplemented by reference TRBV5-1 and TRBJ1-1, the full variable domain reads KAGVTQTPRYLIKTRGQQVTLSCSPISGHRSVSWYQQTPGQGLQFLFEYFSETQRNKGNFPGRFSGRQFSNSRSEMNVSTLELGDSALYLCASSEDSATEAFFGQGTRLTVV.

The gene calls are TRBV9 and TRBJ2-1; 8 bases match TRBD1. Unmatched junction bases numbered 8, after V lost 0 bases and J lost 6 bases. From germline, CDR1 is SGDLS and CDR2 YYNGEE. This CDR3 is built from 16 residues. The CDR3 here is CASSVGGQGVSNEQFF. In DNA, the CDR3 is TGTGCCAGCAGCGTAGGAGGACAGGGCGTTAGCAATGAGCAGTTCTTC.

Only one count was recorded for this clone. The chain uses TRBV23-1 and TRBJ1-5; D call uncertain. TRBV23-1 counts as an open reading frame of uncertain function. V was pared by 6 bases and J by 1 base, with 16 bases between. This CDR3 is 16 amino acids long. The CDR3 nucleotides are TGCGCCAGCAGGAGGGTGGTACAGAAAAGCAATCAGCCCCAGCATTTT. Translated, it gives CASRRVVQKSNQPQHF.

V gene TRBV12-3 or TRBV12-4 combines with J gene TRBJ1-1; no definite D call. V lost 3 bases to trimming and J lost 3 bases, with 8 bases between them. CDR3 length: 13 amino acids. The CDR3 DNA reads TGTGCCAGCAGTTTTAAGTCCGACACTGAAGCTTTCTTT. This encodes CASSFKSDTEAFF.

Ten or more counts support this clone. V usage is TRBV29-1 and J usage is TRBJ1-2; D is ambiguous. CDR3 size: 13 residues. The germline V gene has CDR1 SQVTM and CDR2 ANQGSEA. Trimming stripped 1 base from V and 3 bases from J, with 9 bases between. The CDR3 nucleotides read TGCAGCGTTGAAGGCCGAGGGTACTATGGCTACACCTTC. Translation gives CSVEGRGYYGYTF. The full variable domain, in which reference TRBV29-1 and TRBJ1-2 provide the parts outside the CDR3, is SAVISQKPSRDICQRGTSLTIQCQVDSQVTMMFWYRQQPGQSLTLIATANQGSEATYESGFVIDKFPISRPNLTFSTLTVSNMSPEDSSIYLCSVEGRGYYGYTFGSGTRLTVV.

The rearrangement joins TRBV7-2 to TRBJ1-5, with a weak D call TRBD1 (5 bases). Germline CDR1 SGHTA, CDR2 FQGNSA. The CDR3 loop spans 15 amino acids. The V end was cut by 3 bases, the J end by 9 bases, with 18 bases between. The CDR3 region has the DNA TGTGCCAGCAGCTTTTCCGGGGACTCCGAGGGGCCCCAGCATTTT. This codes for CASSFSGDSEGPQHF.

The rearrangement joins TRBV12-3 or TRBV12-4 to TRBJ1-1, with D possibly TRBD1 on 5 matching bases. This CDR3 has 13 residues. The V gene lost 5 bases and the J gene lost 1 base, with 8 bases spanning the gap. DNA of the CDR3: TGTGCCAGCAGTAAACAGGAGAACACTGAAGCTTTCTTT. Translated: CASSKQENTEAFF.

The rearrangement joins TRBV7-2 to TRBJ2-3; 15 bases map to TRBD2. The CDR3 has 18 residues. The ends lost 3 bases at V and 5 bases at J; junction bases unmatched: 9. Germline V gives CDR1 SGHTA, CDR2 FQGNSA. Here the CDR3 reads CASSFGRTSGGAGDTQYF. CDR3 bases: TGTGCCAGCAGCTTCGGTAGGACTAGCGGGGGGGCCGGAGATACGCAGTATTTT. The full variable domain, with the rest looked up from reference TRBV7-2 and TRBJ2-3, is GAGVSQSPSNKVTEKGKDVELRCDPISGHTALYWYRQSLGQGLEFLIYFQGNSAPDKSGLPSDRFSAERTGGSVSTLTIQRTQQEDSAVYLCASSFGRTSGGAGDTQYFGPGTRLTVL.

The chain joins TRBV4-2 to TRBJ1-2, with D hard to call. V lost 1 base and J 4 bases, leaving 16 bases between the germline ends. Germline lookup yields CDR1 LGHNA and CDR2 YNFKEQ. There are 16 residues in the CDR3. The CDR3 loop reads CASSQGVGYSLYGYTF. In nucleotides, the CDR3 is TGTGCCAGCAGCCAAGGGGTCGGGTACAGCCTCTATGGCTACACCTTC.

The chain is built from TRBV19 and TRBJ2-7; TRBD1 agrees at 8 bases. The V and J ends lost 5 bases and 3 bases, in that order; junction bases with no gene match: 9. The CDR3 contains 15 residues. Per germline, CDR1 LNHDA and CDR2 SQIVND (reference sequence). CDR3 region: CASSPRTGLNYEQYF. The CDR3 nucleotides read TGTGCCAGTAGTCCCCGGACAGGGCTTAACTACGAGCAGTACTTC. Using reference TRBV19 and TRBJ2-7 for the parts outside the CDR3, the full variable domain is DGGITQSPKYLFRKEGQNVTLSCEQNLNHDAMYWYRQDPGQGLRLIYYSQIVNDFQKGDIAEGYSVSREKKESFPLTVTSAQKNPTAFYLCASSPRTGLNYEQYFGPGTRLTVT.

This sequence joins TRBV18 and TRBJ1-1; a possible D gene is TRBD1 (6 bases). The CDR3 is 15 amino acids. Germline CDR1 KGHSH, CDR2 LQKENI. Trimming took 3 bases from V and 5 from J, leaving 16 bases between them. The CDR3 here is CASSPPSLGQTEAFF. The CDR3 DNA reads as TGTGCCAGCTCACCCCCCTCTTTAGGACAGACTGAAGCTTTCTTT.